These 25 T cell receptor beta chains were all obtained from the same sample, sequenced in a study of molecular identifiers for immune sequencing clone quantification. Using its own MiXCR run on the PCR reads, TCRdb lists one record per CDR3 protein. The data contain nearly 55,000 distinct CDR3 sequences, roughly 38% of them seen just once; the ten biggest clones take up about 4.1%. The sequenced sample consisted of naive CD8+ T cells from blood, with Jurkat cell RNA spiked in. Subset described: FACS-sorted CD8+CD4-CCR7+CD45RA+ naive T cells. The receptors come from a human donor in good health. Some libraries in this study had Jurkat cell RNA spiked in.

In its sample, this clonotype is medium-sized (0.01 to 0.1%). The J gene is TRBJ2-7, the V gene TRBV28; perhaps TRBD1 as D (6 bases). V shed 4 bases and J shed 6 bases, with 16 bases lying between them. The germline gives CDR1 MDHEN, CDR2 SYDVKM. CDR3 length: 14 amino acids. CDR3 in DNA: TGTGCCAGCAGTTCCCGGCGAGGGGGAGTCGAGCAGTACTTC. It is translated as CASSSRRGGVEQYF.

As regards this clonotype: One base away lies a much larger clone, so this may be a sequencing read error. The genes are TRBV13 and TRBJ1-1; D gene unclear. The germline V gene has CDR1 PRHDT and CDR2 FYEKMQ (reference sequence). Trimming removed 5 bases from V and 1 base from J, with 11 bases in between. The length of the CDR3 is 14 residues. CDR3 region: CASSPSAGNTEAFF. The DNA of the CDR3 is TGTGCCAGCAGCCCATCTGCGGGGAACACTGAAGCTTTCTTT.

The table lists this clonotype with a few counts. V is TRBV9 and J is TRBJ2-5; no reliable D call. CDR3 length: 15 amino acids. The germline gives CDR1 SGDLS, CDR2 YYNGEE. V was cut by 5 bases and J by 4 bases, with 18 bases left in between. CDR3 in amino acids: CASSAEGIPLETQYF. The DNA for the CDR3 is TGTGCCAGCAGTGCCGAAGGGATCCCATTAGAGACCCAGTACTTC.

Note on this clonotype: This may arise from a read error, as a much more abundant clone is one base away. V and J are TRBV4-1 and TRBJ2-1; D is possibly TRBD2 (6 bases). The germline V and J ends were trimmed by 0 bases and 9 bases, with 9 bases remaining between them. Germline V gene lookup returns CDR1 MGHRA and CDR2 YSYEKL. This CDR3 is 13 amino acids long. CDR3 residues: CASSQEISGEQFF. CDR3 sequence (DNA): TGCGCCAGCAGCCAAGAGATTAGCGGTGAGCAGTTCTTC.

This clonotype was observed a few times. The J gene is TRBJ2-7, the V gene TRBV29-1, with a weak D call TRBD1 (5 bases). The CDR3 totals 12 residues. Trimming removed 5 bases at V and 0 bases at J, with 8 bases between. Germline values: CDR1 SQVTM, CDR2 ANQGSEA. The CDR3 DNA reads as TGCAGCGTTAGACAGAGCTCCTACGAGCAGTACTTC. Its protein product is CSVRQSSYEQYF.

The chain joins TRBV2 to TRBJ1-1; D gene unclear. V lost 3 bases and J 1 base, leaving 0 bases between the germline ends. Germline V gene data show CDR1 as SNHLY and CDR2 as FYNNEI. The CDR3 has 11 residues. CDR3 DNA sequence: TGTGCCAGCAGTGAGAACACTGAAGCTTTCTTT. This sequence encodes CASSENTEAFF.

V gene TRBV27 combines with J gene TRBJ1-1; 10 positions match TRBD1. Germline CDR1 MNHEY, CDR2 SMNVEV (reference sequence). The CDR3 has 15 amino acids. The V gene end was trimmed by 5 bases and the J gene end by 5 bases; junction bases not matched to a gene: 8. This CDR3 is CASSMTGGVLTEAFF. CDR3 DNA: TGTGCCAGCAGTATGACAGGGGGCGTACTAACTGAAGCTTTCTTT.

Comment on this clonotype: Compared with germline, one end of the junction differs, possibly owing to a read error. This chain joins TRBV12-3 or TRBV12-4 and TRBJ2-2; D may match TRBD1 or TRBD2 (5 bases each). The CDR3 runs to 15 residues. The CDR3 DNA is TGTGCCAGCACCGTTGCCCCAGGGTTCACCGGGGAGCTGTATTTT. Translated: CASTVAPGFTGELYF.

The chain employs TRBV6-2 or TRBV6-3 and TRBJ2-2; D remains ambiguous. CDR3 size: 13 residues. Germline assignment: CDR1 MNHEY and CDR2 SVGEGT. V gave up 6 bases and J gave up 3 bases, with 8 bases separating them. The CDR3 sequence: CASRLTDTGELFF. In DNA, the CDR3 is TGTGCCAGCAGATTAACGGACACCGGGGAGCTGTTTTTT.

The sample holds one count of this clonotype. V usage is TRBV15 and J usage is TRBJ2-5; D is possibly TRBD2 (5 bases). Germline V CDR1 and CDR2: LNHNV, YYDKDF (reference sequence). The CDR3 sequence is 15 residues long. The V end lost 3 bases, the J end lost 0 bases, and 11 bases lay between the germline ends. The CDR3 protein is CATSSSPGDQETQYF. The CDR3 coding sequence is TGTGCCACCAGCAGTAGCCCCGGGGACCAAGAGACCCAGTACTTC.

This clonotype came up a few times. This sequence joins TRBV11-2 and TRBJ2-2; D unclear. V lost 1 base and J lost 7, with 7 bases in between. CDR1 and CDR2 (germline): SGHAT, FQNNGV. This CDR3 is 13 amino acids long. The CDR3 here is CASSLAPFGELFF. The DNA of the CDR3 is TGTGCCAGCAGCTTAGCCCCATTCGGGGAGCTGTTTTTT.

In regard to this clonotype: Relative to the germline gene, one junction end is altered; a read error may explain this. This chain links TRBV7-9 with TRBJ2-5, with D tentatively TRBD2 (6 bases). This CDR3 spans 16 amino acids. Germline CDR1 and CDR2: SEHNR and FQNEAQ (reference sequence). The CDR3 DNA follows: TGTGCCAGCAGCCCCCGTGCGGGCCGGGGGAAAGAGCCCCAGAACTTC. This sequence encodes CASSPRAGRGKEPQNF.

In regard to this clonotype: A much bigger clone sits one base away, suggesting this may be a read error. The chain joins TRBV12-3 or TRBV12-4 to TRBJ2-2; a possible D gene is TRBD2 (6 bases). The CDR3 length is 17 residues. CDR3 bases: TGTGCCAGCAGGCGACTCCCGGGAGTAGGTAACACCGGGGAGCTGGTTTTT. Protein: CASRRLPGVGNTGELVF.

This clonotype has more than one count but fewer than ten. The V gene is TRBV6-2 or TRBV6-3, the J gene TRBJ2-1, with 13 bases lining up with TRBD2. The CDR3 contains 15 residues. Per the germline V gene, CDR1 is MNHEY and CDR2 is SVGEGT. J lost 13 bases, V lost 0 bases, and 6 bases had no gene match. CDR3: CASSYSVGLAGYQFF. The CDR3 nucleotides are TGTGCCAGCAGTTACTCTGTGGGACTAGCGGGATACCAGTTCTTC.

This clonotype was seen ten or more times. The chain joins TRBV3-1 to TRBJ2-7, with a tentative D call TRBD2 (6 bases). CDR1 and CDR2 (germline): LGHDT, YNNKEL (reference sequence). The V end lost 4 bases, the J end lost 3 bases, and 7 bases lay between the germline ends. The CDR3 runs 12 residues. The CDR3: CASSPGDYEQYF. The CDR3 DNA reads TGTGCCAGCAGCCCGGGGGACTACGAGCAGTACTTC.

The sample holds many counts of this clonotype. The CDR3 loop reads CASSQGTGVSDTQYF. The DNA of the CDR3 is TGCGCCAGCAGCCAAGGGACAGGTGTATCGGATACGCAGTATTTT. The chain has TRBV4-3 and TRBJ2-3, with 7 positions matching TRBD1. Germline values: CDR1 LGHNA, CDR2 YSLEER. This CDR3 is built from 15 residues. The V and J ends lost 1 base and 6 bases, in that order; junction bases with no gene match: 7.

A word on this clonotype: The conserved phenylalanine or tryptophan normally closing the CDR3 is absent here, so this likely arose from a read error. The chain recombines TRBV4-3 with TRBJ1-5; 7 positions agree with TRBD1. V lost 3 bases, J lost 7 bases, and 6 bases stayed unmatched. The germline V gene encodes CDR1 LGHNA and CDR2 YSLEER. This CDR3 contains 14 residues. The DNA for the CDR3 is TGCGCCAGCAGCCAGGACAGGCCCGAGCAGCCCCAGCATATT. It specifies CASSQDRPEQPQHI.

This clonotype was seen just once. Just one base apart from a much larger clone, this may be a read error. Written as DNA, the CDR3 is TGTGCCAGCAGCCCCTTACGGGACAAGCAAGAGACCCAGTACTTC. Its translation: CASSPLRDKQETQYF. The J gene is TRBJ2-5, the V gene TRBV28; a possible D gene is TRBD1 (6 bases). The CDR3 has 15 residues. V dropped 6 bases and J dropped 2 bases, with 16 bases sitting between them. Germline CDR1 is MDHEN and CDR2 is SYDVKM.

The V call is TRBV12-3 or TRBV12-4, the J call TRBJ2-3; 9 bases agree with TRBD2. This CDR3 is built from 17 residues. Unmatched junction bases numbered 11, after V lost 5 bases and J lost 2 bases. In DNA form, the CDR3 reads TGTGCCAGCAGTGGGGTAGGGCGGGAGGGCTACACAGATACGCAGTATTTT. It codes for CASSGVGREGYTDTQYF.

This clonotype was recorded at least ten times. This rearrangement joins TRBV5-5 to TRBJ2-3, with D tentatively TRBD1 (7 bases). The length of the CDR3 is 15 residues. CDR1 SGHKS and CDR2 YYEKEE come from the germline V gene (reference sequence). The V gene lost 2 bases and the J gene lost 7 bases, with 17 bases spanning the gap. In DNA, the CDR3 is TGTGCCAGCAGCTTAGGAGGGGGCCGCTCCCATACGCAGTATTTT. As protein: CASSLGGGRSHTQYF.

This clonotype was counted only a few times. This sequence joins TRBV18 and TRBJ2-7; 9 positions agree with TRBD2. Losses at the gene ends were 4 bases for V and 0 bases for J; bases not matched to a gene: 7. CDR1 and CDR2 (germline): KGHSH, LQKENI. The CDR3 spans 16 residues. CDR3 DNA: TGTGCCAGCTCACAGGGGACTAGCCGGCACTCCTACGAGCAGTACTTC. Translated, it gives CASSQGTSRHSYEQYF.

This chain links TRBV4-2 with TRBJ2-7; perhaps D is TRBD1 or TRBD2 (5 bases each). Germline values: CDR1 LGHNA, CDR2 YNFKEQ. There are 15 residues in the CDR3. The V gene lost 0 bases and the J gene lost 5 bases, with 14 bases spanning the gap. The DNA of the CDR3 is TGTGCCAGCAGCCAAGATGGGACCTCCCGGAACGAGCAGTACTTC. It is translated as CASSQDGTSRNEQYF.

The chain uses TRBV4-1 and TRBJ2-3; D perhaps matches TRBD2 (5 bases). Per germline, CDR1 MGHRA and CDR2 YSYEKL. V gave up 1 base and J gave up 0 bases, with 14 bases separating them. The CDR3 runs 17 residues. The CDR3, as DNA: TGCGCCAGCAGCCAAGCCCTAGGGCGGGTTAGCACAGATACGCAGTATTTT. Encoded protein: CASSQALGRVSTDTQYF.

The chain carries TRBV11-2 and TRBJ2-7, with TRBD2 as a possible D gene (6 bases). This CDR3 is 14 amino acids long. Trimming left V 4 bases short and J 5 bases short, with 15 bases between. Germline V gene data show CDR1 as SGHAT and CDR2 as FQNNGV. The CDR3 region is CASSSFRTKHEQYF. As DNA, the CDR3 is TGTGCCAGCAGCTCCTTTAGGACTAAGCACGAGCAGTACTTC. The variable domain in full, with the rest retrieved from reference TRBV11-2 and TRBJ2-7, is EAGVAQSPRYKIIEKRQSVAFWCNPISGHATLYWYQQILGQGPKLLIQFQNNGVVDDSQLPKDRFSAERLKGVDSTLKIQPAKLEDSAVYLCASSSFRTKHEQYFGPGTRLTVT.

The rearrangement links TRBV14 to TRBJ1-2; 10 bases match TRBD1. Trimming removed 0 bases from V and 4 bases from J; junction bases left unmatched: 14. This CDR3 spans 19 amino acids. Germline CDR1 SGHDN, CDR2 FVKESK. In DNA form, the CDR3 reads TGTGCCAGCAGCCAAGAGTCCGGGACAGGGGTTTTTAGAGGCTATGGCTACACCTTC. Translated: CASSQESGTGVFRGYGYTF.